The 28 T cell receptor beta chains given below trace back to one sample, sequenced in a study of T cell responses to AZD1222 COVID-19 vaccine (dated by TCRdb to the early 2020s). What the time point label conveys for this sample: baseline before first vaccination. Library method: the immunoSEQ multiplex PCR assay. Held by TCRdb, this immuneACCESS table contains in-frame sequences only and omits some clones. Under half of the omission traces to an unresolved V gene where checked; the cause of the rest is unknown. The sample table holds some 150,000 clones, of which about 90% were seen once. 2.5% to 3.5% of the sample belongs to the ten largest clones. The sample here was peripheral blood, taken on day 0 of AZD1222 vaccination. These receptors came from an adult in good health.

The rearrangement links TRBV2 to TRBJ2-4, with TRBD1 identical over 10 bases. In germline, CDR1 is SNHLY, CDR2 FYNNEI. The CDR3 is 17 amino acids. V lost 7 bases and J lost 0; bases outside the gene matches: 9. The CDR3 DNA reads TGTGCCAGCACGGGACAGGGGTCCGGTTTAGCCAAAAACATTCAGTACTTC. It codes for CASTGQGSGLAKNIQYF.

This clone has only a few counts. The rearrangement joins TRBV27 to TRBJ2-1, with D possibly TRBD1 on 6 matching bases. Germline V gene sequence: CDR1 MNHEY, CDR2 SMNVEV (reference sequence). V shed 6 bases and J shed 0 bases, with 15 bases lying between them. This CDR3 spans 16 amino acids. CDR3 coding DNA: TGTGCCAGCAGACTTACAGGGCGAGGCTCCTACAATGAGCAGTTCTTC. Its protein is CASRLTGRGSYNEQFF.

This chain links TRBV20-1 with TRBJ1-5; 10 nucleotides match TRBD1. The CDR3 covers 15 residues. The germline gives CDR1 DFQATT, CDR2 SNEGSKA (reference sequence). J gave up 6 bases and V 3 bases, and 8 bases lay outside the gene matches. CDR3 DNA: TGCAGTGCTAGTAAGGGGACAGGGGTTTCTCAGCCCCAGCATTTT. Translating it yields CSASKGTGVSQPQHF.

This chain joins TRBV3-1 (or the pseudogene TRBV3-2) and TRBJ2-1, with a tentative D call TRBD1 (5 bases). Between the trimmed V and J ends, which lost 1 base and 8 bases, there was a span of 15 bases. The CDR3 has 15 amino acids. Per the germline V gene, CDR1 is LGHDT and CDR2 is YNNKEL (reference sequence). As DNA, the CDR3 is TGTGCCAGCAGCCAAGTCGGGCTGGACAATGATGAGCAGTTCTTC. Translated, it gives CASSQVGLDNDEQFF.

The gene calls are TRBV18 and TRBJ1-5; the D gene is possibly TRBD1 (6 bases). CDR1 is KGHSH, CDR2 LQKENI, per germline. The CDR3 length is 15 residues. Trimming stripped 2 bases from V and 2 bases from J, with 10 bases between. The CDR3 coding sequence is TGTGCCAGCTCACCAGGCAGGGGTGGCAATCAGCCCCAGCATTTT. This gives the protein CASSPGRGGNQPQHF.

The V and J genes are TRBV2 and TRBJ1-1; D not resolved. The germline V gene encodes CDR1 SNHLY and CDR2 FYNNEI. Trimming took 3 bases from V and 2 from J, leaving 7 bases between them. This CDR3 contains 13 residues. The CDR3 DNA is TGTGCCAGCAGTGATGGGGATAACACTGAAGCTTTCTTT. Its protein is CASSDGDNTEAFF. The variable domain in full, with the rest retrieved from reference TRBV2 and TRBJ1-1, is EPEVTQTPSHQVTQMGQEVILRCVPISNHLYFYWYRQILGQKVEFLVSFYNNEISEKSEIFDDQFSVERPDGSNFTLKIRSTKLEDSAMYFCASSDGDNTEAFFGQGTRLTVV.

This clone appeared once. The V call is TRBV6-5, the J call TRBJ2-7; 9 bases are a match to TRBD1. Germline CDR1 and CDR2: MNHEY and SVGAGI. CDR3 length: 14 amino acids. The junction had 4 bases not matched to a gene; V was cut back by 6 bases and J by 1 base. For the CDR3, the DNA is TGTGCCAGCAGACGGGGACAGGGTTCCTACGAGCAGTACTTC. Amino acid sequence: CASRRGQGSYEQYF.

The gene calls are TRBV5-1 and TRBJ2-7; D perhaps matches TRBD2 (6 bases). V was trimmed by 4 bases and J by 5 bases, leaving 16 bases between them. This CDR3 has 14 amino acids. Looked up from germline, CDR1 is SGHRS and CDR2 is YFSETQ. This CDR3 reads CASSTEGTPNEQYF. In DNA, the CDR3 is TGCGCCAGCAGCACGGAGGGAACCCCAAACGAGCAGTACTTC.

The gene calls are TRBV14 and TRBJ1-3; D unresolved. This CDR3 comprises 13 residues. Germline V gene sequence: CDR1 SGHDN, CDR2 FVKESK. Deletions cut 6 bases from V and 2 bases from J, with 8 bases between. The CDR3 region is CASRTAAGNTIYF. Here the CDR3 DNA reads TGTGCCAGCAGGACGGCCGCTGGAAACACCATATATTTT.

This chain joins TRBV28 and TRBJ2-7; D uncertain. CDR3 length equals 12 residues. The ends were cut back, 3 bases at V and 4 bases at J, with 7 bases in the middle. The germline V gene encodes CDR1 MDHEN and CDR2 SYDVKM. CDR3 DNA sequence: TGTGCCAGCAGTTTCTCTCTTTACGAGCAGTACTTC. Translated, it gives CASSFSLYEQYF.

This chain joins TRBV2 and TRBJ1-5, with D unclear. This CDR3 contains 16 residues. V dropped 7 bases and J dropped 4 bases, with 20 bases sitting between them. Germline V CDR1 and CDR2: SNHLY, FYNNEI. The CDR3 bases are TGTGCCAGCACTTCGGGAGGAAAGCTAAGAAATCAGCCCCAGCATTTT. Translating it yields CASTSGGKLRNQPQHF.

CDR3: CASSQDPSGGETQYF. The DNA for the CDR3 is TGCGCCAGCAGCCAAGATCCTTCGGGGGGGGAGACCCAGTACTTC. The gene calls are TRBV4-3 and TRBJ2-5; TRBD2 matches at 8 bases. J lost 5 bases, V lost 0 bases, and 5 bases had no gene match. Germline V lookup: CDR1 LGHNA, CDR2 YSLEER. The CDR3 consists of 15 residues.

This chain joins TRBV5-6 and TRBJ1-2; a possible D gene is TRBD1 (6 bases). V lost 3 bases and J 4 bases, leaving 16 bases between the germline ends. This CDR3 has 15 residues. Germline CDR1 reads SGHDT; CDR2 reads YYEEEE. CDR3 amino acids: CASSWKQGSPYGYTF. CDR3 in DNA: TGTGCCAGCAGCTGGAAGCAGGGGAGCCCCTATGGCTACACCTTC.

V is TRBV6-5 and J is TRBJ1-1, with 7 positions matching TRBD1. The CDR3 runs 13 residues. J lost 5 bases, V lost 2 bases, and 2 bases had no gene match. CDR1 and CDR2 from the germline V gene are MNHEY and SVGAGI. This CDR3 reads CASSYRGRTEAFF. The CDR3 region has the DNA TGTGCCAGCAGTTACAGGGGGCGAACTGAAGCTTTCTTT.

The CDR3 DNA follows: TGTGCCAGCAGCCCGACTAGCGGACAAGAGACCCAGTACTTC. Its translation is CASSPTSGQETQYF. The V and J genes are TRBV9 and TRBJ2-5; 9 bases line up with TRBD2. Trimming removed 4 bases from V and 2 bases from J; junction bases left unmatched: 3. The CDR3 runs 14 residues. CDR1 SGDLS and CDR2 YYNGEE come from the germline V gene. Drawing the rest from reference TRBV9 and TRBJ2-5, the complete variable domain is DSGVTQTPKHLITATGQRVTLRCSPRSGDLSVYWYQQSLDQGLQFLIQYYNGEERAKGNILERFSAQQFPDLHSELNLSSLELGDSALYFCASSPTSGQETQYFGPGTRLLVL.

This chain connects TRBV5-6 to TRBJ2-1, with TRBD1 as a possible D gene (6 bases). This CDR3 region has 12 residues. V was pared by 3 bases and J by 10 bases, with 11 bases between. Germline V CDR1 and CDR2: SGHDT, YYEEEE. The CDR3 region has the DNA TGTGCCAGCAGCTCAGGGGTATACGAGCAGTTCTTC. Protein: CASSSGVYEQFF.

This clone turned up a few times. This CDR3 is CATSSRQGRTYNEQFF. In nucleotides, the CDR3 is TGTGCCACCAGCAGCAGACAGGGAAGGACCTACAATGAGCAGTTCTTC. The chain links TRBV15 to TRBJ2-1, with 7 bases that match TRBD1. The length of the CDR3 is 16 residues. Germline V gene data show CDR1 as LNHNV and CDR2 as YYDKDF (reference sequence). V gave up 3 bases and J gave up 2 bases; unmatched junction bases: 7.

The chain couples TRBV2 to TRBJ2-7, with 10 bases aligning to TRBD2. The CDR3 has 15 residues. CDR1 and CDR2 from the germline V gene are SNHLY and FYNNEI. V dropped 3 bases and J dropped 1; count of bases not matched to a gene: 3. The CDR3 bases are TGTGCCAGCAGTGAGGCTAGCGGGGGATCCTACGAGCAGTACTTC. The encoded protein is CASSEASGGSYEQYF. Full variable domain (missing parts from reference TRBV2 and TRBJ2-7): EPEVTQTPSHQVTQMGQEVILRCVPISNHLYFYWYRQILGQKVEFLVSFYNNEISEKSEIFDDQFSVERPDGSNFTLKIRSTKLEDSAMYFCASSEASGGSYEQYFGPGTRLTVT.

The chain carries TRBV15 and TRBJ2-1; D gene ambiguous. Per germline, CDR1 LNHNV and CDR2 YYDKDF (reference sequence). V dropped 1 base and J dropped 4 bases, with 11 bases sitting between them. This CDR3 region has 15 residues. CDR3 region: CATSRVRLGYNEQFF. The CDR3 bases are TGTGCCACCAGCAGAGTCAGACTGGGGTACAATGAGCAGTTCTTC.

J is TRBJ1-5 and V is TRBV23-1; TRBD1 matches at 7 bases. TRBV23-1 is assigned to the ORF class and has an uncertain function. With 6 bases clipped from V and 11 bases from J, the junction kept 16 bases outside the gene matches. This CDR3 has 15 residues. The CDR3 loop is CASSLTGSFWKSQHF. In DNA form, the CDR3 reads TGCGCCAGCAGCCTGACAGGGTCCTTTTGGAAGTCCCAGCATTTT.

This chain uses TRBV11-1 with TRBJ2-7; 10 positions agree with TRBD2. V trimming: 1 base; J trimming: 5 bases; junction bases outside the gene matches: 5. This CDR3 is 15 amino acids long. Germline V gives CDR1 SGHAT, CDR2 FQDESV (reference sequence). The CDR3 protein is CASSLVAGGSHEQYF. CDR3 nucleotide sequence: TGTGCCAGCAGCTTAGTAGCGGGAGGTTCCCACGAGCAGTACTTC. Looking up the rest from reference TRBV11-1 and TRBJ2-7 gives the full variable domain: EAEVAQSPRYKITEKSQAVAFWCDPISGHATLYWYRQILGQGPELLVQFQDESVVDDSQLPKDRFSAERLKGVDSTLKIQPAELGDSAMYLCASSLVAGGSHEQYFGPGTRLTVT.

The chain combines TRBV4-2 with TRBJ1-2; 8 bases fit TRBD1. V was clipped by 1 base and J by 4 bases; unmatched bases: 14. CDR3 length equals 18 residues. Germline loops: CDR1 LGHNA, CDR2 YNFKEQ. The CDR3 bases are TGTGCCAGCAGCCAAGTTGGGAGTTCGACGGACAGGGTCTATGGCTACACCTTC. Its translation is CASSQVGSSTDRVYGYTF.

The J gene is TRBJ2-5, the V gene TRBV11-3, with D perhaps TRBD1 (7 bases). Per the germline V gene, CDR1 is SGHNT and CDR2 is YENEEA. V dropped 1 base and J dropped 7 bases, with 19 bases sitting between them. The CDR3 totals 16 residues. The chain's CDR3 is CASSLGQGGSQRTQYF. CDR3 in DNA: TGTGCCAGCAGCTTAGGACAGGGAGGATCACAGAGGACCCAGTACTTC.

CDR3 loop: CASSWLAGPPYEQYF. CDR3 DNA: TGTGCCAGCAGTTGGTTAGCGGGTCCCCCGTACGAGCAGTACTTC. The V gene is TRBV27, the J gene TRBJ2-7; TRBD2 matches 7 bases. The germline V gene encodes CDR1 MNHEY and CDR2 SMNVEV (reference sequence). V was clipped by 4 bases and J by 4 bases; unmatched bases: 10. The CDR3 is 15 amino acids.

The V gene is TRBV30, the J gene TRBJ1-5, with 10 bases matching TRBD1. Germline CDR1 and CDR2: GTSNPN and SVGIG (reference sequence). This CDR3 spans 15 amino acids. V shed 3 bases, J shed 6 bases, and the junction held 8 bases outside the gene matches. CDR3 in amino acids: CAWSADRGLAQPQHF. For the CDR3, the DNA is TGTGCCTGGAGCGCCGACAGGGGGCTGGCTCAGCCCCAGCATTTT.

The rearrangement joins TRBV12-5 to TRBJ2-5, with 7 bases matching TRBD1. The ends lost 2 bases at V and 6 bases at J; junction bases unmatched: 9. Per germline, CDR1 LGHNT and CDR2 FRNRAP. The CDR3 consists of 15 residues. The CDR3 sequence is CASGLFRQGPQTQYF. The CDR3 coding sequence is TGTGCTAGTGGTTTGTTCCGACAGGGCCCCCAGACCCAGTACTTC.

This sequence joins TRBV30 and TRBJ1-1; D is unclear. Trimming left V 3 bases short and J 5 bases short, with 16 bases between. From germline, CDR1 is GTSNPN and CDR2 SVGIG (reference sequence). The CDR3 is made up of 14 amino acids. CDR3 nucleotide sequence: TGTGCCTGGAGATCACCCAGGTCTGGGACTGAAGCTTTCTTT. Amino acid sequence: CAWRSPRSGTEAFF. Using reference TRBV30 and TRBJ1-1 for the parts outside the CDR3, the full variable domain is SQTIHQWPATLVQPVGSPLSLECTVEGTSNPNLYWYRQAAGRGLQLLFYSVGIGQISSEVPQNLSASRPQDRQFILSSKKLLLSDSGFYLCAWRSPRSGTEAFFGQGTRLTVV.

The chain couples TRBV15 to TRBJ2-3; D remains unclear. Germline CDR1 and CDR2: LNHNV and YYDKDF (reference sequence). The CDR3 runs to 14 residues. V was cut by 0 bases and J by 1 base, with 5 bases left in between. CDR3 sequence: CATSRDQGTDTQYF. The DNA for the CDR3 is TGTGCCACCAGCAGAGATCAGGGCACAGATACGCAGTATTTT.